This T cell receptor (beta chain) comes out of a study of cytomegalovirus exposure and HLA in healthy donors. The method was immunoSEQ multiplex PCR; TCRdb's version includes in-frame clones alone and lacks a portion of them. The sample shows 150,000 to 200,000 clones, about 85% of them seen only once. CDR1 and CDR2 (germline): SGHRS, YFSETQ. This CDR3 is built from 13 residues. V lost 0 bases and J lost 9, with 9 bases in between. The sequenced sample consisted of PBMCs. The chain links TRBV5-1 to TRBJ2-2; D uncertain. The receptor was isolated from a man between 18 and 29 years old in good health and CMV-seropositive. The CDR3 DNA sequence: TGCGCCAGCAGCTTGGCCCCCGGGTGGGAGCTGTTTTTT. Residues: CASSLAPGWELFF.